The entry below gives a single TCR beta chain sequence along with its context. The sample is drawn from a study of cytomegalovirus exposure and HLA in healthy donors. V shed 7 bases, J shed 9 bases, and the junction held 15 bases outside the gene matches. Germline V gene sequence: CDR1 MNHEY, CDR2 SVGAGI. The length of the CDR3 is 15 residues. A multiplex PCR was run with 60 Vbeta primers and 13 Jbeta primers. The assay was immunoSEQ multiplex PCR, and TCRdb's table has in-frame clones only and misses some. The repertoire holds 150,000 or so clones, with 75% to 90% as singletons. The receptor comes from a man younger than 30 in good health and CMV-seropositive. V gene TRBV6-5 combines with J gene TRBJ2-5; 9 bases align to TRBD1. Sequencing input: PBMCs. In DNA, the CDR3 is TGTGCCAGCACTCATCCCGGACAGGGGCTAAGGGCCCAGTACTTC. It translates to CASTHPGQGLRAQYF.